This T cell receptor beta chain was documented in a study of Ad26.COV2.S vaccination and SARS-CoV-2 variants. In the study overall: The vaccine Ad26.COV2.S was put into the muscle once, or twice with 56 days between. General study results and limits: CD8+ and CD4+ T cells specific for spike reportedly responded with substantial breadth after vaccination. Responses of T cells in total may have been underestimated by the TCR breadth and depth analyses.

V was trimmed by 4 bases and J by 1 base, leaving 8 bases between them. The CDR3 length is 13 residues. CDR1 is SNHLY and CDR2 is FYNNEI in the germline V gene. Turning to this clone: The antigen is not known.

The treatment here: roughly 18 received Ad26.COV2.S at low or high dose, single or two shots; roughly five received placebo; per-sample allocation not given. Sampling happened 63 days after the first vaccine or placebo injection. The method was immunoSEQ multiplex PCR; TCRdb's version includes in-frame clones alone and lacks a portion of them. In the table there are approximately 420,000 clones, around 85% of which are singletons. The V call is TRBV2, the J call TRBJ2-7; D gene uncertain. This TCR derives from a person between 18 and 59 years old who received the Ad26.COV2.S COVID-19 vaccine or a placebo. The material was peripheral blood, obtained in a trial of Ad26.COV2.S vaccine versus placebo. CDR3 DNA sequence: TGTGCCAGCAGTGTCGCAGGTTCCTACGAGCAGTACTTC. Protein product: CASSVAGSYEQYF. The entire variable domain, with the rest obtained from reference TRBV2 and TRBJ2-7, is as follows: EPEVTQTPSHQVTQMGQEVILRCVPISNHLYFYWYRQILGQKVEFLVSFYNNEISEKSEIFDDQFSVERPDGSNFTLKIRSTKLEDSAMYFCASSVAGSYEQYFGPGTRLTVT.